This entry lists 9 T cell receptor beta chains sequenced from one sample in a study of T cells in women clearing cervical HPV infection. Repertoires were generated with immunoSEQ multiplex PCR, while TCRdb's copy carries only in-frame clones and drops some. The sample has about 36,000 clones, and its top ten clones hold around 3.5%. Sequencing was performed on blood buffy coat. The receptors were sampled from a woman aged 18 to 75 with a cervical HPV16 infection that either progressed to CIN3+ or cleared (not recorded which).

About this clone itself: The sequence runs out 3 residues before the end of the CDR3; the remainder is reconstructed from the germline J gene. The chain carries TRBV6-2 or TRBV6-3 and TRBJ1-4, with D uncertain. This CDR3 is 15 amino acids long. The V end was cut by 6 bases, the J end by 4 bases, with 15 bases between. Germline CDR1 MNHEY, CDR2 SVGEGT. CDR3 region: CASSQRLPSNEKLFF. The sequenced part of the CDR3 DNA is TGTGCCAGCAGCCAACGACTCCCCAGTAATGAAAAA.

Worth noting for this clone: Sequencing ends 3 residues short of the CDR3 end; the germline J gene provides the rest. The chain is built from TRBV11-1 and TRBJ2-6; D unclear. This CDR3 is built from 13 residues. Germline loops: CDR1 SGHAT, CDR2 FQDESV (reference sequence). Between the trimmed V and J ends, which lost 5 bases and 5 bases, there was a span of 7 bases. The CDR3 loop is CASSPGRANVLTF. The covered CDR3 bases are TGTGCCAGCAGCCCGGGTAGGGCCAACGTC.

A remark on this clone: The read finishes 3 residues shy of the CDR3 end, and the germline J gene is used to complete it. The V and J genes are TRBV19 and TRBJ1-5; TRBD1 agrees at 10 bases. CDR1 and CDR2 from the germline V gene are LNHDA and SQIVND (reference sequence). CDR3 length: 15 amino acids. After removal of 6 bases from V and 6 bases from J, the junction contained 8 bases not matched to a gene. CDR3 DNA, as far as it was read: TGTGCCAGTAGGAGGGGACAGGGGCTGGGTCAGCCC. Translation: CASRRGQGLGQP. The whole CDR3 region reads CASRRGQGLGQPQHF.

In regard to this clone: The read terminates 3 residues ahead of where the CDR3 ends, so the germline J gene completes it. The chain links TRBV19 to TRBJ1-4; TRBD1 matches at 7 bases. Per germline, CDR1 LNHDA and CDR2 SQIVND (reference sequence). J was trimmed by 6 bases and V by 2 bases; bases with no gene match: 3. The CDR3 runs 14 residues. CDR3 loop: CASSITGDDEKLFF. CDR3 bases read: TGTGCCAGTAGTATAACAGGGGATGATGAAAAA.

About this clone itself: The read terminates 3 residues ahead of where the CDR3 ends, so the germline J gene completes it. The V and J genes are TRBV10-3 and TRBJ1-3; possibly TRBD1 for D (5 bases). Germline values: CDR1 ENHRY, CDR2 SYGVKD. The CDR3 extends over 15 amino acids. V lost 5 bases and J lost 0, with 11 bases in between. The CDR3 bases that were read are TGTGCCATCAGTCAGGGCGTAAGCTCTGGAAACACC. Protein product: CAISQGVSSGNT. The whole CDR3 sequence is CAISQGVSSGNTIYF.

As to this clone: The missing CDR3 end, 3 residues past where the read stops, is filled in from the germline J gene. This sequence joins TRBV19 and TRBJ1-2; TRBD1 matches 7 bases. J was trimmed by 4 bases and V by 7 bases; bases with no gene match: 12. The CDR3 covers 15 residues. The germline V gene has CDR1 LNHDA and CDR2 SQIVND (reference sequence). CDR3 bases read: TGTGCCAGTAACACCCATGAGGGGGCATCCTATGGC. As protein: CASNTHEGASYG. The CDR3 reads in full as CASNTHEGASYGYTF.

Concerning this clone itself: The read comes to an end 3 residues before the CDR3 does, leaving the germline J gene to fill in the end. The chain uses TRBV20-1 and TRBJ2-5, with TRBD2 matching over 11 bases. The germline V gene encodes CDR1 DFQATT and CDR2 SNEGSKA (reference sequence). With V trimmed by 1 base and J by 4 bases, 14 bases remained unmatched. The CDR3 is 18 residues long. The sequenced part of the CDR3 DNA is TGCAGTGCTAGAGCAGCACCCCTAGCGGGGGGAAACCTAGAGACC. It translates to CSARAAPLAGGNLET. The CDR3, in full, reads CSARAAPLAGGNLETQYF.

With respect to this clone: The read finishes 3 residues shy of the CDR3 end, and the germline J gene is used to complete it. The chain recombines TRBV5-1 with TRBJ2-1; 14 bases fit TRBD2. This CDR3 has 18 amino acids. With V trimmed by 4 bases and J by 5 bases, 11 bases remained unmatched. Germline loops: CDR1 SGHRS, CDR2 YFSETQ. The CDR3 DNA, read in part, is TGCGCCAGCAGCCAGCGACTAGCGGGAGGGCCGGGCCACAATGAG. It codes for CASSQRLAGGPGHNE. The CDR3, in full, reads CASSQRLAGGPGHNEQFF.

Worth noting for this clone: The CDR3 end falls 3 residues outside the read, so it is completed with the germline J gene. The genes are TRBV19 and TRBJ1-1, with TRBD1 matching over 8 bases. With 2 bases clipped from V and 0 bases from J, the junction kept 8 bases outside the gene matches. The CDR3 loop spans 17 amino acids. Per the germline V gene, CDR1 is LNHDA and CDR2 is SQIVND (reference sequence). The part of the CDR3 DNA that was read is TGTGCCAGTAGTATACAGGGGGCGGGTTCGATGAACACTGAA. It is translated as CASSIQGAGSMNTE. The entire CDR3 reads CASSIQGAGSMNTEAFF.